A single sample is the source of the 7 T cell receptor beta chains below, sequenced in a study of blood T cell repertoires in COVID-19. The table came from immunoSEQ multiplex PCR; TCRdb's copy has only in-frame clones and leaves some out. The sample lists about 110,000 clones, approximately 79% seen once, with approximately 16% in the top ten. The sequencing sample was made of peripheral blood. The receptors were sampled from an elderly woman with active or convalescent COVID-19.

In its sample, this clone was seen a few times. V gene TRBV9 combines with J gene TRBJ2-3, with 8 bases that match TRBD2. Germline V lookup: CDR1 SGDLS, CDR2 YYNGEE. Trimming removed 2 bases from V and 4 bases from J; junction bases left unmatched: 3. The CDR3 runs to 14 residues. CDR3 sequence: CASSVSGNPDTQYF. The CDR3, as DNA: TGTGCCAGCAGCGTTAGCGGGAACCCAGATACGCAGTATTTT.

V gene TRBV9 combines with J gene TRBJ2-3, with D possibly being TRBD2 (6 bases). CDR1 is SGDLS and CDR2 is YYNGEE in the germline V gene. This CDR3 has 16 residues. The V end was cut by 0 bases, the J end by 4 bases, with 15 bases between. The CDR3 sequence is CASSVVAGKGSDTQYF. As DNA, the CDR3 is TGTGCCAGCAGCGTAGTGGCGGGAAAGGGATCAGATACGCAGTATTTT. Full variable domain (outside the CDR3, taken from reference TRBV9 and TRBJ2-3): DSGVTQTPKHLITATGQRVTLRCSPRSGDLSVYWYQQSLDQGLQFLIQYYNGEERAKGNILERFSAQQFPDLHSELNLSSLELGDSALYFCASSVVAGKGSDTQYFGPGTRLTVL.

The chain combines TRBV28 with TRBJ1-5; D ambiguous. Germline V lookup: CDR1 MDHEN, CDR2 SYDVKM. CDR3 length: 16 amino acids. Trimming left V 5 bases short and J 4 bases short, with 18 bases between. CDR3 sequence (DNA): TGTGCCAGCAGTCCTCGGGGAGGGAGTACTAATCAGCCCCAGCATTTT. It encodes CASSPRGGSTNQPQHF.

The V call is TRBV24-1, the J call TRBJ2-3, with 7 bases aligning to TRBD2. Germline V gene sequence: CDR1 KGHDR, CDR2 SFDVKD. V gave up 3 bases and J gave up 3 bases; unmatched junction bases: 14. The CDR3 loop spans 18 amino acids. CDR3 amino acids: CATSDKAGSGSFTDTQYF. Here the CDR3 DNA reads TGTGCCACCAGTGATAAAGCTGGTAGCGGGTCTTTTACAGATACGCAGTATTTT.

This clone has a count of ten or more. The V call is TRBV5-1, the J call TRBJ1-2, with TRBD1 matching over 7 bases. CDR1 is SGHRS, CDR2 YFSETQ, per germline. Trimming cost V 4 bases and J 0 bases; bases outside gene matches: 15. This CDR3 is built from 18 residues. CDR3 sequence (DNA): TGCGCCAGCAGCCTGGGGCCGGGACAGACACATTCTAACTATGGCTACACCTTC. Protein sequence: CASSLGPGQTHSNYGYTF.

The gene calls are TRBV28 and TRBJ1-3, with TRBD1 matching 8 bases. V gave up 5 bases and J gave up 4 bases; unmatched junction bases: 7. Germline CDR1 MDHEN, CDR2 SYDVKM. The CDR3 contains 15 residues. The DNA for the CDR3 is TGTGCCAGCAGTGAACCAGGGGGCGCCGGAAACACCATATATTTT. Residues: CASSEPGGAGNTIYF.

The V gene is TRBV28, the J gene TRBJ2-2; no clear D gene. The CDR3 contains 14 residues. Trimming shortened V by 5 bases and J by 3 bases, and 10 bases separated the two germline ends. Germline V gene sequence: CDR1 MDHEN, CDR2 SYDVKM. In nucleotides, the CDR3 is TGTGCCAGCAGTATACTCCGGGACACCGGGGAGCTGTTTTTT. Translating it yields CASSILRDTGELFF.